The source of this T cell receptor (beta chain) is a study of CD8 T cells in ankylosing spondylitis. Whole-study findings and limits: Peripheral blood held disease-linked clones only at relatively low frequency, and these were CD8+. According to the report, clones linked to the disease were significantly enriched in matched synovial fluid samples taken from ankylosing spondylitis patients.

The germline V gene encodes CDR1 KGHDR and CDR2 SFDVKD. This CDR3 region has 16 residues. V shed 4 bases, J shed 6 bases, and the junction held 10 bases outside the gene matches. This clonotype was counted many times. Its antigen is not identified. In making TCR beta libraries, quantitative 5'-RACE with molecular barcodes was used. TCRdb recomputed calls from the 5' RACE reads with MiXCR, one row per CDR3 protein. This sample has some 130,000 distinct CDR3 sequences, with 6% to 8% found just once. The receptor was isolated from a female donor with ankylosing spondylitis or in good health (not recorded which). The gene calls are TRBV24-1 and TRBJ2-4, with 8 nucleotides matching TRBD1. Input material: blood, either unsorted or a sorted T cell fraction (not recorded which). The CDR3, as DNA: TGTGCCACCAGTGACCCAACCCCCGACAGGGGAAACATTCAGTACTTC. Its protein product is CATSDPTPDRGNIQYF.